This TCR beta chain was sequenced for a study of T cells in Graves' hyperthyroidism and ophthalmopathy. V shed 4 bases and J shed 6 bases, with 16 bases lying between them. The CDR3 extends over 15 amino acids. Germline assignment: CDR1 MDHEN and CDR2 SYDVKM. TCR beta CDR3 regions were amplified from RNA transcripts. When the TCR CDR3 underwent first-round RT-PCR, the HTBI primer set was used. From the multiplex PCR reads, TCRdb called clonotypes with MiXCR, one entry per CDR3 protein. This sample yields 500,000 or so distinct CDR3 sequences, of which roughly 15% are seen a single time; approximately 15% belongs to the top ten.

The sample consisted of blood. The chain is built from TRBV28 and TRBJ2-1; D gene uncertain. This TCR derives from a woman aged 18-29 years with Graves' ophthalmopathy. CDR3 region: CASSSVVDPGNEQFF. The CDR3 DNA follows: TGTGCCAGCAGTTCCGTAGTTGACCCCGGCAATGAGCAGTTCTTC.